The T cell receptor beta chain under discussion was sequenced for a study of T cells after yellow fever vaccination. TCRdb redid the calling of the 5' RACE reads with MiXCR, one entry per CDR3 protein. In the table there are about 69,000 distinct CDR3 sequences, approximately 5% of which are singletons. This CDR3 is built from 14 residues. Germline V gives CDR1 DFQATT, CDR2 SNEGSKA (reference sequence). V was cut by 7 bases and J by 5 bases, with 17 bases left in between. This clonotype was observed many times. This material consisted of CD4+ T cells sorted from PBMCs, taken roughly 15 days after the first yellow fever vaccination. V is TRBV20-1 and J is TRBJ2-2, with a possible D match to TRBD1 (5 bases). The source is a man aged 18 to 29 who received the YFV17D yellow fever vaccine. The CDR3 reads CSVFSGRETGELFF. The CDR3 bases are TGCAGTGTATTCTCCGGCAGGGAAACCGGGGAGCTGTTTTTT.